What follows are 14 T cell receptor beta chains derived from one specimen sequenced in a study of CD8 T cells in Susac syndrome. Roughly 0.45 to 1 ug RNA was reverse transcribed with random hexamers. TCRdb redid the calling of the immunoSEQ multiplex PCR reads with MiXCR, one entry per CDR3 protein. The profile shows over 150,000 distinct CDR3 sequences, roughly 95% of them singletons. The sample was CD4+ T cells from PBMCs. The receptors were sampled from a human donor with Susac syndrome.

This chain uses TRBV20-1 with TRBJ1-1; D is possibly TRBD1 (6 bases). CDR3 length equals 17 residues. Germline V CDR1 and CDR2: DFQATT, SNEGSKA (reference sequence). Trimming left V 3 bases short and J 6 bases short, with 26 bases between. CDR3 DNA: TGCAGTGCTAGGGCCGATACCGGGACATTCATCCGGGCTGAAGCTTTCTTT. Encoded protein: CSARADTGTFIRAEAFF.

This chain uses TRBV12-3 or TRBV12-4 with TRBJ2-3; the match to TRBD2 covers 8 bases. There are 17 residues in the CDR3. V lost 6 bases, J lost 0 bases, and 11 bases stayed unmatched. CDR3 DNA: TGTGCCAGCAGCACCTGGGTAGGCGGGAGGAGCACAGATACGCAGTATTTT. Its protein is CASSTWVGGRSTDTQYF.

The chain recombines TRBV6-4 with TRBJ2-4, with 7 bases lining up with TRBD1. Germline V gene data show CDR1 as MRHNA and CDR2 as SNTAGT. The CDR3 consists of 13 residues. V was clipped by 4 bases and J by 9 bases; unmatched bases: 6. The CDR3 DNA is TGTGCCAGCAGTGCCACAGGGGACGGCATTCAGTACTTC. Its translation: CASSATGDGIQYF.

The rearrangement joins TRBV29-1 to TRBJ2-1; 11 bases fit TRBD2. Germline CDR1 and CDR2: SQVTM and ANQGSEA. CDR3 length equals 14 residues. V trimming: 7 bases; J trimming: 7 bases; junction bases outside the gene matches: 9. Written as DNA, the CDR3 is TGCAGCGGGACTACTAGCGGGAGAGGAAATGAGCAGTTCTTC. Amino acid sequence: CSGTTSGRGNEQFF.

The rearrangement links TRBV5-4 to TRBJ2-5; a possible D gene is TRBD2 (6 bases). The CDR3 runs 15 residues. The germline V and J ends were trimmed by 2 bases and 5 bases, with 16 bases remaining between them. The germline V gene has CDR1 SGHNT and CDR2 YYREEE (reference sequence). CDR3 in amino acids: CASSFRLGAGETQYF. In DNA, the CDR3 is TGTGCCAGCAGCTTCCGACTAGGGGCTGGGGAGACCCAGTACTTC.

The chain has TRBV12-3 or TRBV12-4 and TRBJ2-3; D might be TRBD2 (7 bases). V was trimmed by 8 bases and J by 2 bases, leaving 20 bases between them. The CDR3 loop spans 16 amino acids. The CDR3 DNA sequence: TGTGCCAGCGGAGAGGGGGGGGGCATTATCACAGATACGCAGTATTTT. This gives the protein CASGEGGGIITDTQYF.

The chain employs TRBV28 and TRBJ2-4; 7 bases align to TRBD2. The CDR3 totals 16 residues. Germline V gene data show CDR1 as MDHEN and CDR2 as SYDVKM. V lost 11 bases to trimming and J lost 0 bases; unmatched junction nucleotides: 13. Here the CDR3 DNA reads TGTGCCTGCGGGGGTAGAGGGCTAGTAGCCAAAAACATTCAGTACTTC. Translated, it gives CACGGRGLVAKNIQYF.

The rearrangement joins TRBV11-2 to TRBJ2-1; 8 bases align to TRBD2. V lost 6 bases and J lost 0; bases outside the gene matches: 10. CDR1 and CDR2 from the germline V gene are SGHAT and FQNNGV. This CDR3 spans 17 amino acids. The CDR3 nucleotides read TGTGCCAGCAGTTTTACCAGCGGGAGTGGCTCCTACAATGAGCAGTTCTTC. Translated, it gives CASSFTSGSGSYNEQFF.

This clonotype occurred once. V usage is TRBV7-2 and J usage is TRBJ2-5; no clear D gene. Germline lookup yields CDR1 SGHTA and CDR2 FQGNSA. V lost 6 bases and J 2 bases, leaving 13 bases between the germline ends. CDR3 length equals 14 residues. The CDR3, as DNA: TGTGCCAGCAGGTTACCCGGGTTTCAAGAGACCCAGTACTTC. This codes for CASRLPGFQETQYF.

The CDR3 nucleotides are TGTGCCAGCAGTTTACGAAGCGAAAAACTGTTTTTT. It encodes CASSLRSEKLFF. The chain is built from TRBV12-3 or TRBV12-4 and TRBJ1-4; D call uncertain. CDR3 length equals 12 residues. Between the trimmed V and J ends, which lost 2 bases and 8 bases, there was a span of 6 bases.

This clonotype has just one count. The gene calls are TRBV29-1 and TRBJ2-2; possible D gene TRBD2, 6 bases. Deletions cut 6 bases from V and 5 bases from J, with 16 bases between. Germline CDR1 SQVTM, CDR2 ANQGSEA. The CDR3 has 14 residues. CDR3 loop: CSVLDWGGTGELFF. The CDR3 DNA follows: TGCAGCGTGCTGGACTGGGGAGGTACCGGGGAGCTGTTTTTT.

The chain links TRBV30 to TRBJ2-3; D is ambiguous. The CDR3 has 15 amino acids. With 0 bases removed from V and 0 bases from J, the gap between germline ends came to 10 bases. The germline V gene encodes CDR1 GTSNPN and CDR2 SVGIG (reference sequence). CDR3 sequence (DNA): TGTGCCTGGAGTGTACAAGCAGGCAGCACAGATACGCAGTATTTT. As protein: CAWSVQAGSTDTQYF. The variable domain in full, completed from reference TRBV30 and TRBJ2-3, reads SQTIHQWPATLVQPVGSPLSLECTVEGTSNPNLYWYRQAAGRGLQLLFYSVGIGQISSEVPQNLSASRPQDRQFILSSKKLLLSDSGFYLCAWSVQAGSTDTQYFGPGTRLTVL.

The V call is TRBV12-3 or TRBV12-4, the J call TRBJ1-5; D is unclear. V dropped 5 bases and J dropped 4 bases, with 15 bases sitting between them. The CDR3 runs 15 residues. The CDR3 nucleotides read TGTGCCAGCAGTCCCTCCGCGGGAGAAAATCAGCCCCAGCATTTT. It is translated as CASSPSAGENQPQHF.

The chain joins TRBV20-1 to TRBJ2-7; possible D gene TRBD2, 6 bases. Germline V gene lookup returns CDR1 DFQATT and CDR2 SNEGSKA (reference sequence). Trimming left V 6 bases short and J 4 bases short, with 19 bases between. The CDR3 sequence is 14 residues long. The CDR3 region has the DNA TGCAGTGCACTGGAGGGGTATTCGGATTACGAGCAGTACTTC. Translating it yields CSALEGYSDYEQYF.